This T cell receptor beta chain stems from a study of ipilimumab plus nivolumab after autologous stem cell transplantation. Study context: Typical patient got 5 ipilimumab doses and about eight nivolumab doses (median). The DLBCL group included primary refractory and relapsed cases.

Patients got ipilimumab 1 mg/kg beginning 14 to 28 days post-transplant. Through week 26, nivolumab 3 mg/kg IV was given weeks 1, 4, 7, 10, then biweekly. The table came from immunoSEQ multiplex PCR; TCRdb's copy has only in-frame clones and leaves some out. The repertoire holds roughly 16,000 clones, with around 81% as singletons. The receptor was derived from a male donor with diffuse large B-cell lymphoma. The material was PBMCs, obtained in a trial of ipilimumab plus nivolumab as post-transplant consolidation.

DNA of the CDR3: TGTGCCAGCAGTTTCCCGACTATTGGGACTAGCGGGGCTCCCTCCTACGAGCAGTACTTC. It specifies CASSFPTIGTSGAPSYEQYF. The chain joins TRBV28 to TRBJ2-7; TRBD2 aligns across 13 bases. Germline trimming cut 3 bases from V and 0 bases from J; bases unmatched to any gene: 14. Germline V gene sequence: CDR1 MDHEN, CDR2 SYDVKM. The CDR3 totals 20 residues.